This TCR beta chain was observed in a study of OX40 agonist ivuxolimab in advanced cancers. Study information: Intravenous ivuxolimab was administered to patients every 2 weeks at 0.01 to 10 mg/kg. General observations from the study: CD4+ T cells averaged fewer expanded clones than CD8+ T cells. In the 0.1 to 3.0 mg/kg range, CD4+ and CD8+ blood T cells had expanded clonally by week 6.

Produced via immunoSEQ multiplex PCR; TCRdb's table is partial and in-frame only. The table includes some 64,000 clones, about 90% detected once. The study sampled blood at baseline, cycle 4 day 1, and cycle 7 day 1. The CDR3 extends over 16 amino acids. Unmatched junction bases numbered 9, after V lost 6 bases and J lost 4 bases. Germline CDR1 is SGHVS and CDR2 is FQNEAQ. Comments on this clone: Antigen unknown.

This receptor was obtained from an adult with an advanced solid tumor such as melanoma, head and neck, liver or kidney cancer. Sequencing used CD4+ or CD8+ T cells sorted from blood, obtained in a trial of the OX40 agonist ivuxolimab. The chain carries TRBV7-8 and TRBJ1-1; the match to TRBD1 covers 12 bases. The CDR3 region has the DNA TGTGCCAGCAGATGGGGGACAGGGGGCCTTACCACTGAAGCTTTCTTT. Translated, it gives CASRWGTGGLTTEAFF.